Each of the 26 T cell receptor beta chains below was sequenced from the same sample in a study of beta chain features in type 1 diabetes. The authors reverse transcribed all of the isolated RNA, so sequencing captured expressed TCRB transcripts. Libraries were prepared by immunoSEQ multiplex PCR; TCRdb keeps only in-frame clonotypes and omits some of them. The sample consists of approximately 300,000 clones, approximately 10% of them appearing once. The sequenced sample consisted of naive CD4+ T cells from blood. Receptors were obtained from a woman between 25 and 40 years old in good health.

This clone was recorded a few times. J is TRBJ1-2 and V is TRBV2; 10 nucleotides match TRBD1. The germline gives CDR1 SNHLY, CDR2 FYNNEI. With V trimmed by 4 bases and J by 4 bases, 3 bases remained unmatched. The CDR3 has 14 residues. CDR3 amino acids: CASSVGDRGYGYTF. CDR3 nucleotides: TGTGCCAGCAGTGTAGGGGACAGGGGCTATGGCTACACCTTC.

This clone was counted only a few times. The V call is TRBV7-3, the J call TRBJ2-2, with D perhaps TRBD2 (6 bases). CDR1 and CDR2 (germline): SGHTA, FQGTGA. Trimming took 4 bases from V and 8 from J, leaving 11 bases between them. The CDR3 runs 13 residues. CDR3 sequence: CASSYRDSGELFF. In DNA, the CDR3 is TGTGCCAGCAGCTACCGGGACTCAGGGGAGCTGTTTTTT.

The table lists this clone with a few counts. The V and J genes are TRBV18 and TRBJ2-4; 11 nucleotides align to TRBD2. Looked up from germline, CDR1 is KGHSH and CDR2 is LQKENI. This CDR3 is built from 16 residues. The trim removed 3 bases at V and 3 bases at J, leaving 4 bases unmatched. The DNA of the CDR3 is TGTGCCAGCTCACCTACTAGCGGGAGAGGCAAAAACATTCAGTACTTC. Translated: CASSPTSGRGKNIQYF. Full variable domain (missing parts from reference TRBV18 and TRBJ2-4): NAGVMQNPRHLVRRRGQEARLRCSPMKGHSHVYWYRQLPEEGLKFMVYLQKENIIDESGMPKERFSAEFPKEGPSILRIQQVVRGDSAAYFCASSPTSGRGKNIQYFGAGTRLSVL.

The table lists this clone with a few counts. The chain couples TRBV6-5 to TRBJ2-6; 7 nucleotides align to TRBD1. Germline V lookup: CDR1 MNHEY, CDR2 SVGAGI. Trimming at V came to 4 bases and at J to 2 bases, leaving 5 bases not matched to a gene. The CDR3 loop spans 16 amino acids. The CDR3 reads CASSFKTGTGANVLTF. The CDR3 bases are TGTGCCAGCAGTTTCAAGACAGGGACTGGGGCCAACGTCCTGACTTTC.

The J gene is TRBJ2-3, the V gene TRBV29-1, with 12 bases matching TRBD2. V trimming: 7 bases; J trimming: 2 bases; junction bases outside the gene matches: 16. Germline CDR1 and CDR2: SQVTM and ANQGSEA. The CDR3 has 18 residues. This CDR3 is CSALDKHGLAGHTDTQYF. CDR3 in DNA: TGCAGCGCCCTAGACAAGCATGGACTAGCGGGACACACAGATACGCAGTATTTT.

This sequence joins TRBV7-2 and TRBJ1-5; possible D gene TRBD1, 6 bases. Germline CDR1 is SGHTA and CDR2 is FQGNSA. This CDR3 is 16 amino acids long. Trimming took off 4 bases at V and 0 bases at J, with 13 bases between the two ends. In DNA, the CDR3 is TGTGCCAGCAGCTCCGTGGGACACCTTAGCAATCAGCCCCAGCATTTT. Encoded protein: CASSSVGHLSNQPQHF.

This clone was counted only a few times. The CDR3 DNA follows: TGCAGCGGTAAAACAGGGGGCAGGTCAGGTAATGAAAAACTGTTTTTT. This codes for CSGKTGGRSGNEKLFF. The chain has TRBV29-1 and TRBJ1-4; TRBD1 aligns across 9 bases. With 7 bases clipped from V and 4 bases from J, the junction kept 13 bases outside the gene matches. The length of the CDR3 is 16 residues. CDR1 is SQVTM, CDR2 ANQGSEA, per germline.

This clone has a count of ten or more. The chain carries TRBV7-2 and TRBJ2-7; 10 bases align to TRBD2. The CDR3 length is 14 residues. CDR1 is SGHTA, CDR2 FQGNSA, per germline. The V and J ends lost 1 base and 6 bases, in that order; junction bases with no gene match: 3. CDR3 loop: CASSLVAGGSEQYF. The CDR3 nucleotides read TGTGCCAGCAGCTTAGTAGCGGGAGGTTCCGAGCAGTACTTC.

The chain employs TRBV29-1 and TRBJ1-4; a weak D match, TRBD1 (5 bases). The V and J ends lost 8 bases and 6 bases respectively, with 16 bases between them. The CDR3 runs to 13 residues. Germline V gene lookup returns CDR1 SQVTM and CDR2 ANQGSEA. CDR3 bases: TGCAGCATCTCCGGGGGGGGGTATGAAAAACTGTTTTTT. This gives the protein CSISGGGYEKLFF.

This clone occurred a few times. The rearrangement joins TRBV6-7 to TRBJ2-7, with D perhaps TRBD2 (6 bases). TRBV6-7 is noted as an ORF with a role that remains uncertain. V lost 2 bases and J 4 bases, leaving 18 bases between the germline ends. The CDR3 totals 16 residues. The CDR3 sequence is CASSYARDLPPYEQYF. The DNA of the CDR3 is TGTGCCAGCAGTTACGCTCGGGACTTACCCCCGTACGAGCAGTACTTC.

The V call is TRBV19, the J call TRBJ2-5; 12 nucleotides agree with TRBD2. Germline CDR1 LNHDA, CDR2 SQIVND (reference sequence). This CDR3 has 14 amino acids. The junction had 5 bases not matched to a gene; V was cut back by 7 bases and J by 5 bases. CDR3 DNA sequence: TGTGCCAGTACCCGGACTAGCGGGAAGGAGACCCAGTACTTC. This sequence encodes CASTRTSGKETQYF.

This clone has more than one count but fewer than ten. This chain joins TRBV30 and TRBJ2-5; 12 nucleotides align to TRBD2. Judging by the DNA end, TRBJ2-7 fits better; the J call may be wrong. The CDR3 consists of 15 residues. Germline CDR1 and CDR2: GTSNPN and SVGIG (reference sequence). The DNA of the CDR3 is TGTGCCTGGAGTCTAGCGGGAGGGTTCTCCTACGAGCAGTACTTC. Translation gives CAWSLAGGFSYEQYF.

This chain links TRBV6-4 with TRBJ2-1, with 14 bases identical to TRBD2. This CDR3 has 17 amino acids. Germline-derived CDR1 and CDR2 are MRHNA and SNTAGT. The V and J ends lost 2 bases and 5 bases, in that order; junction bases with no gene match: 5. The CDR3 coding sequence is TGTGCCAGCAGTGACGCCCCGGGACTAGCGGGAGACAATGAGCAGTTCTTC. Translating it yields CASSDAPGLAGDNEQFF.

This clone turned up a few times. The same CDR3 is also encoded by other DNA sequences in this sample. V and J are TRBV28 and TRBJ2-3, with D unclear. V was cut by 4 bases and J by 2 bases, with 4 bases left in between. Germline V gene lookup returns CDR1 MDHEN and CDR2 SYDVKM. The CDR3 totals 12 residues. CDR3 protein: CASSSNTDTQYF. CDR3 sequence (DNA): TGTGCCAGCAGTTCTAACACAGATACGCAGTATTTT.

This clone showed up just a few times. The chain recombines TRBV5-1 with TRBJ1-1, with a weak D call TRBD1 (6 bases). The CDR3 is 15 amino acids. Trimming left V 1 base short and J 4 bases short, with 14 bases between. Looked up from germline, CDR1 is SGHRS and CDR2 is YFSETQ. CDR3 sequence (DNA): TGCGCCAGCAGCTTGTGGGAGGGGGGCGGCACTGAAGCTTTCTTT. Protein product: CASSLWEGGGTEAFF.

The sample holds a few counts of this clone. This chain links TRBV18 with TRBJ2-1; D gene uncertain. Germline V lookup: CDR1 KGHSH, CDR2 LQKENI. This CDR3 comprises 16 residues. The ends were cut back, 1 base at V and 3 bases at J, with 13 bases in the middle. The DNA for the CDR3 is TGTGCCAGCTCACCACGGGCCCTTTCCCTCTACAATGAGCAGTTCTTC. This gives the protein CASSPRALSLYNEQFF.

This clone was found once. The chain combines TRBV6-5 with TRBJ2-3, with 11 bases identical to TRBD1. Germline V gene sequence: CDR1 MNHEY, CDR2 SVGAGI. CDR3 length equals 15 residues. The CDR3 region has the DNA TGTGCGGCACACAGGGGGACAGGGGGGTCAGATACGCAGTATTTT. The encoded protein is CAAHRGTGGSDTQYF.

The chain combines TRBV28 with TRBJ2-1; TRBD1 matches 7 bases. Per the germline V gene, CDR1 is MDHEN and CDR2 is SYDVKM. The CDR3 has 13 residues. With 3 bases clipped from V and 10 bases from J, the junction kept 6 bases outside the gene matches. The CDR3 protein is CASSLPGTAEQFF. The CDR3 coding sequence is TGTGCCAGCAGTTTGCCCGGGACAGCAGAGCAGTTCTTC.

This clone was counted a few times. V is TRBV6-5 and J is TRBJ2-1; 14 nucleotides agree with TRBD2. Germline V gene data show CDR1 as MNHEY and CDR2 as SVGAGI. The trim removed 8 bases at V and 7 bases at J, leaving 7 bases unmatched. This CDR3 spans 15 amino acids. The CDR3 protein is CASRRGLAGANEQFF. CDR3 DNA: TGTGCCAGCCGCCGGGGACTAGCGGGGGCTAATGAGCAGTTCTTC.

The chain employs TRBV5-1 and TRBJ2-1; 7 nucleotides agree with TRBD2. The CDR3 extends over 15 amino acids. V lost 3 bases, J lost 0 bases, and 3 bases stayed unmatched. The V gene's germline CDR1 is SGHRS and CDR2 YFSETQ. DNA of the CDR3: TGCGCCAGCAGCTGGGAGGGTAGCTCCTACAATGAGCAGTTCTTC. Protein product: CASSWEGSSYNEQFF.

This clone was detected a few times. This chain connects TRBV4-1 to TRBJ1-3; D might be TRBD1 (6 bases). This CDR3 comprises 15 residues. The germline V gene encodes CDR1 MGHRA and CDR2 YSYEKL. Deletions cut 3 bases from V and 0 bases from J, with 9 bases between. The CDR3 here is CASSQGHNSGNTIYF. The CDR3 DNA reads as TGCGCCAGCAGCCAGGGACATAACTCTGGAAACACCATATATTTT.

This clone has more than one count but fewer than ten. The V and J genes are TRBV7-9 and TRBJ2-7; 7 nucleotides align to TRBD2. The CDR3 loop spans 18 amino acids. Germline-derived CDR1 and CDR2 are SEHNR and FQNEAQ (reference sequence). V was pared by 5 bases and J by 2 bases, with 18 bases of the junction left unmatched. The CDR3 region has the DNA TGTGCCAGCAGCACATTCGGGGCGCGGGAGATAGACGCCTACGAGCAGTACTTC. Translating it yields CASSTFGAREIDAYEQYF.

This clone was detected only a few times. The chain links TRBV7-3 to TRBJ2-3; possibly TRBD2 for D (5 bases). The CDR3 length is 15 residues. The V gene's germline CDR1 is SGHTA and CDR2 FQGTGA. Trimming pared 0 bases from V and 2 bases from J, leaving 9 bases between. CDR3 loop: CASSLTSGDTDTQYF. The DNA for the CDR3 is TGTGCCAGCAGCTTAACCAGCGGAGACACAGATACGCAGTATTTT.

This clone was observed a handful of times. V is TRBV7-2 and J is TRBJ2-2; no definite D call. Germline CDR1 SGHTA, CDR2 FQGNSA. This CDR3 is 14 amino acids long. The V end was cut by 5 bases, the J end by 5 bases, with 12 bases between. The CDR3 sequence: CASSPSHATGELFF. The CDR3 region has the DNA TGTGCCAGCAGCCCCTCACATGCAACCGGGGAGCTGTTTTTT. Variable domain in full (rest from reference TRBV7-2 and TRBJ2-2): GAGVSQSPSNKVTEKGKDVELRCDPISGHTALYWYRQSLGQGLEFLIYFQGNSAPDKSGLPSDRFSAERTGGSVSTLTIQRTQQEDSAVYLCASSPSHATGELFFGEGSRLTVL.

V and J are TRBV27 and TRBJ2-1; possible D gene TRBD1, 5 bases. Deletions cut 3 bases from V and 0 bases from J, with 6 bases between. The germline V gene encodes CDR1 MNHEY and CDR2 SMNVEV (reference sequence). The CDR3 sequence is 14 residues long. The chain's CDR3 is CASSFRGSYNEQFF. The CDR3 bases are TGTGCCAGCAGTTTTAGGGGCTCCTACAATGAGCAGTTCTTC.

A few counts support this clone. Sequence at one end of the junction differs from germline and may be a read error. V usage is TRBV13 and J usage is TRBJ2-7; 10 bases agree with TRBD2. The CDR3 totals 14 residues. Germline V lookup: CDR1 PRHDT, CDR2 FYEKMQ (reference sequence). CDR3 protein: CASRPISGRSEQHF. The CDR3 coding sequence is TGTGCCAGCAGACCAATTAGCGGGAGGTCCGAGCAGCACTTC. Drawing the rest from reference TRBV13 and TRBJ2-7, the complete variable domain is AAGVIQSPRHLIKEKRETATLKCYPIPRHDTVYWYQQGPGQDPQFLISFYEKMQSDKGSIPDRFSAQQFSDYHSELNMSSLELGDSALYFCASRPISGRSEQHFGPGTRLTVT.